Listed below are T cell receptor beta chains from one sample, sequenced in a study of cytomegalovirus exposure and HLA in healthy donors. Clones were sequenced by immunoSEQ multiplex PCR, and TCRdb holds only the in-frame ones, with some missing. The table includes approximately 150,000 clones, roughly 89% detected once. Sequenced: PBMCs. These receptor sequences come from a woman in her twenties or thirties in good health and CMV-seronegative. Each CDR3 is given without its conserved first and last residue.

j_gene: TRBJ1-3
v_gene: TRBV7-2
CDR3aa: ASRPDRGGNTIY

j_gene: TRBJ2-7
v_gene: TRBV6-1
CDR3aa: ASSLGGSDYEQY

j_gene: TRBJ1-6
v_gene: TRBV7-9
CDR3aa: ASSFPGQGRARTNSPLH

j_gene: TRBJ2-2
v_gene: TRBV13
CDR3aa: ASSPPGLGSGELF

j_gene: TRBJ2-7
v_gene: TRBV28
CDR3aa: ASSPQRSYEQY

j_gene: TRBJ1-2
v_gene: TRBV2
CDR3aa: ASSEGRGRNYGYT

j_gene: TRBJ2-1
v_gene: TRBV11-2
CDR3aa: ASSQDSPISEQF

j_gene: TRBJ2-7
v_gene: TRBV27
CDR3aa: ASSFRVPYEQY

j_gene: TRBJ2-7
v_gene: TRBV28
CDR3aa: ASSLFSGRPSYEQY

j_gene: .
v_gene: TRBV5-6
CDR3aa: ASSLFGSPYEQY

j_gene: TRBJ1-5
v_gene: TRBV28
CDR3aa: ASNSGGNQPQH

j_gene: TRBJ2-1
v_gene: TRBV25-1
CDR3aa: ASSEYSGGAAEQF

j_gene: TRBJ2-2
v_gene: TRBV5-1
CDR3aa: ASSLLAVGTGELF

j_gene: TRBJ2-7
v_gene: TRBV6-5
CDR3aa: ASRTGTAYEQY

j_gene: TRBJ1-2
v_gene: TRBV7-2
CDR3aa: ASSDTGRGYT

j_gene: TRBJ2-7
v_gene: TRBV27
CDR3aa: ASSPRPLFKDRDSYEQY

j_gene: TRBJ1-2
v_gene: TRBV15
CDR3aa: ATGGQVGNYGYT

j_gene: TRBJ1-6
v_gene: TRBV7-2
CDR3aa: ASSSQGHNSPLH

j_gene: TRBJ1-6
v_gene: TRBV2
CDR3aa: ASSGQGRVAYNSPLH

j_gene: TRBJ2-4
v_gene: TRBV27
CDR3aa: ASSFSSGGLAKNIQY

j_gene: TRBJ2-7
v_gene: TRBV19
CDR3aa: ASSRLTGAYEQY

j_gene: TRBJ1-6
v_gene: TRBV5-1
CDR3aa: ASSLGRGPGQALSH

j_gene: TRBJ2-7
v_gene: TRBV18
CDR3aa: ASSYTSGGLAGAIRGEQY

j_gene: TRBJ2-1
v_gene: TRBV28
CDR3aa: ASSSRAGGAGYNEQF

j_gene: TRBJ2-1
v_gene: TRBV4-3
CDR3aa: ASSQGQYNEQF

j_gene: TRBJ1-3
v_gene: TRBV2
CDR3aa: ATQGGRNTIY

j_gene: TRBJ1-1
v_gene: TRBV10-3
CDR3aa: AIGGQGEAF

j_gene: TRBJ2-1
v_gene: TRBV11-3
CDR3aa: ASSQAGGPRNEQF

j_gene: TRBJ2-7
v_gene: TRBV11-2
CDR3aa: ASSLAGQGYEQY

j_gene: TRBJ2-3
v_gene: TRBV30
CDR3aa: AWIFGTSGSTDTQY

j_gene: TRBJ2-2
v_gene: TRBV4-3
CDR3aa: ASSQDARTGLTGELF

j_gene: TRBJ1-5
v_gene: TRBV27
CDR3aa: ASSPPGLGQPQH

j_gene: TRBJ2-7
v_gene: TRBV6-5
CDR3aa: ASRNTGTGWYEQY

j_gene: TRBJ1-1
v_gene: TRBV25-1
CDR3aa: ASSERTEAF

j_gene: TRBJ1-6
v_gene: TRBV5-6
CDR3aa: ASSSGTGFINSPLH

j_gene: TRBJ2-1
v_gene: TRBV6-5
CDR3aa: ASSYSGSLRPNEQF

j_gene: TRBJ1-1
v_gene: TRBV27
CDR3aa: ASSLGGGYTEAF

j_gene: TRBJ1-1
v_gene: TRBV10-2
CDR3aa: ASSDQGLRTEAF

j_gene: TRBJ2-1
v_gene: TRBV2
CDR3aa: ALGRGEQF

j_gene: TRBJ2-5
v_gene: TRBV2
CDR3aa: ASAAFSGQY

j_gene: TRBJ2-5
v_gene: TRBV4-1
CDR3aa: ASSQVGQGVVQY

j_gene: TRBJ1-2
v_gene: TRBV29-1
CDR3aa: SVEGSGGDGYGYT

j_gene: TRBJ2-3
v_gene: TRBV5-4
CDR3aa: ASSLDGTSTDTQY

j_gene: TRBJ2-5
v_gene: TRBV9
CDR3aa: ASSGGPTHQETQY

j_gene: TRBJ2-3
v_gene: TRBV7-3
CDR3aa: ASSSTSWGAPTDTQY

j_gene: TRBJ2-7
v_gene: TRBV28
CDR3aa: ASSPRTGGPPYEQY

j_gene: TRBJ1-5
v_gene: TRBV30
CDR3aa: AWATGMGATQPQH

j_gene: TRBJ1-4
v_gene: TRBV28
CDR3aa: ASSLIGGDEKLF

j_gene: TRBJ2-4
v_gene: TRBV7-2
CDR3aa: ASSLGRVAKNIQY

j_gene: TRBJ2-1
v_gene: TRBV7-6
CDR3aa: ASSLGQANEQF

j_gene: TRBJ1-3
v_gene: TRBV6-1
CDR3aa: ASSERTGRSGNTIY

j_gene: TRBJ2-7
v_gene: TRBV29-1
CDR3aa: SVEGGGAYEQY

j_gene: TRBJ2-7
v_gene: TRBV27
CDR3aa: ASSWGGQGAYEQY

j_gene: TRBJ2-3
v_gene: TRBV6-4
CDR3aa: ASSDPGSGADTQY

j_gene: TRBJ1-4
v_gene: TRBV27
CDR3aa: ASSLGFLGANEKLF

j_gene: TRBJ2-7
v_gene: TRBV5-1
CDR3aa: ASSSGTIDEQY

j_gene: TRBJ2-7
v_gene: TRBV10-1
CDR3aa: ASSDRGYEQY

j_gene: TRBJ2-1
v_gene: TRBV5-1
CDR3aa: ASSSWGGTLGDEQF

j_gene: TRBJ1-2
v_gene: TRBV5-1
CDR3aa: ASSLDRDYGYT

j_gene: TRBJ2-5
v_gene: TRBV7-3
CDR3aa: ASSLTPTGSQETQY